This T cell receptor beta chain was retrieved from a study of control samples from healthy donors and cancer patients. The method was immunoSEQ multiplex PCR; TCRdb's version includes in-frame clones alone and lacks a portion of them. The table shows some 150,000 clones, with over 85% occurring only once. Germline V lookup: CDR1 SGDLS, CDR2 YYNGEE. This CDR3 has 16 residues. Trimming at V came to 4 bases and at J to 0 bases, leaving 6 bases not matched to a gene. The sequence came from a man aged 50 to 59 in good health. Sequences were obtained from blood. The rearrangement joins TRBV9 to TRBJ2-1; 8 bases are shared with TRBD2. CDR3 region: CASSFSGGSSYNEQFF. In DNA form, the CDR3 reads TGTGCCAGCAGCTTCTCGGGGGGGAGCTCCTACAATGAGCAGTTCTTC.